This TCR beta chain appears in the sequencing data of a study of blood T cell repertoires in COVID-19. Study background: Acute-phase and convalescent COVID-19 samples originated in the United States, Italy and Spain. T cells, B-cell-depleted T cells, or PBMCs provided the cDNA or gDNA that served as material.

Looked up from germline, CDR1 is SEHNR and CDR2 is FQNEAQ (reference sequence). This CDR3 is built from 16 residues. Losses at the gene ends were 5 bases for V and 7 bases for J; bases not matched to a gene: 8. In the study's own analysis: Reference gene primer amplification in the assay estimated nucleated cell counts. TCRdb keeps only in-frame clones here, not all; method: immunoSEQ multiplex PCR. The V and J calls and clone size come from that table; D and trimming were worked out from the DNA. The sample holds approximately 280,000 clones; around 84% are singletons and the top ten take about 1.6%. Enrolled during active infection, Seattle patients were then followed longitudinally.

The material sequenced was peripheral blood. This receptor was taken from a human donor with COVID-19, enrolled during active disease. The donor label of this sample is uncertain. The chain carries TRBV7-9 and TRBJ2-1; 13 bases match TRBD2. The CDR3 region is CASSPRLGLAGNEQFF. The CDR3 nucleotides are TGTGCCAGCAGCCCCCGACTGGGACTAGCGGGAAATGAGCAGTTCTTC. Drawing the rest from reference TRBV7-9 and TRBJ2-1, the complete variable domain is DTGVSQNPRHKITKRGQNVTFRCDPISEHNRLYWYRQTLGQGPEFLTYFQNEAQLEKSRLLSDRFSAERPKGSFSTLEIQRTEQGDSAMYLCASSPRLGLAGNEQFFGPGTRLTVL.